Listed below are T cell receptor beta chains from one sample, sequenced in a study of blood T cell repertoires in COVID-19. Profiled with immunoSEQ multiplex PCR; TCRdb holds only in-frame clones, not every one. This table holds some 50,000 clones, around four fifths found once. The sequenced sample consisted of peripheral blood. The receptors stem from a man in his fifties with acute or convalescent COVID-19. The CDR3 runs from the conserved cysteine through the conserved F or W. The order of the fields is V gene, D gene, J gene, clone size, CDR3 DNA, CDR3 protein. D genes are given only for firm matches. The size field is filled for only some rows; it gives once, few, many or a size class.

TRBV29-1,NA,TRBJ2-2,NA,TGCAGCGTTTTGTCTAGGACTAACACCGGGGAGCTGTTTTTT,CSVLSRTNTGELFF
TRBV11-1,TRBD1,TRBJ2-5,NA,TGTGCCAGCAGCTCGGGACAGGGGGACGCAGAGACCCAGTACTTC,CASSSGQGDAETQYF
TRBV5-1,TRBD1,TRBJ1-2,NA,TGCGCCAGCAGCTTGACAGGGGGCGCCGATGGCTACACCTTC,CASSLTGGADGYTF
TRBV19,TRBD1,TRBJ1-4,NA,TGTGCCAGTACCTCCGGGACAGGGGCTGAAAAACTGTTTTTT,CASTSGTGAEKLFF
TRBV5-1,TRBD1,TRBJ1-1,NA,TGCGCCAGCAGGAACCGGGACAGGGGGCTCACTGAAGCTTTCTTT,CASRNRDRGLTEAFF
TRBV2,TRBD2,TRBJ2-1,NA,TGTGCCAGCAAGGGGACTAGCGACAATGAGCAGTTCTTC,CASKGTSDNEQFF
TRBV6-2/TRBV6-3,NA,TRBJ2-7,NA,TGTGCCAGCAGTTTGCGGTTCGTGGACGAGCAGTACTTC,CASSLRFVDEQYF
TRBV10-3,NA,TRBJ1-5,NA,TGTGCCATCAGTGCCCCAGGGGACACCAATCAGCCCCAGCATTTT,CAISAPGDTNQPQHF
TRBV5-5,TRBD1,TRBJ1-4,NA,TGTGCCAGCAGCTCGGCCCGGACAGGGGATGAAAAACTGTTTTTT,CASSSARTGDEKLFF
TRBV5-6,NA,TRBJ1-1,NA,TGTGCCAGCAGCGGGAGCACCGGGGGGAACACTGAAGCTTTCTTT,CASSGSTGGNTEAFF
TRBV24-1,NA,TRBJ2-2,NA,TGTGCCACCAGTGATCCCCTCGGACAGTCCACCGGGGAGCTGTTTTTT,CATSDPLGQSTGELFF
TRBV4-1,NA,TRBJ1-2,once,TGCGCCAGCAGCCAAGAGTCGGGGGGAGTTGGCTACACCTTC,CASSQESGGVGYTF
TRBV6-2/TRBV6-3,NA,TRBJ2-5,NA,TGTGCCAGCAGTCGGGAGTTCCAAGAGACCCAGTACTTC,CASSREFQETQYF
TRBV6-4,NA,TRBJ2-7,NA,TGTGCCAGCAGTGACCCCGGCGAGACTAGGGGTTTCGAGCAGTACTTC,CASSDPGETRGFEQYF
TRBV4-1,NA,TRBJ2-7,NA,TGCGCCAGCAGCTTGCGGGCGAGGAGCTCCTACGAGCAGTACTTC,CASSLRARSSYEQYF
TRBV24-1,NA,TRBJ1-2,NA,TGTGCCACCAGTGATTCTATGACGGGGGTCTATGGCTACACCTTC,CATSDSMTGVYGYTF
TRBV7-3,TRBD2,TRBJ2-2,NA,TGTGCCAGCAGCTTAATGGCTAGCGGAGGCGGGGAGCTGTTTTTT,CASSLMASGGGELFF
TRBV29-1,TRBD1,TRBJ1-5,NA,TGCAGCGTTAAAGTGACAGGGTCGAGCAATCAGCCCCAGCATTTT,CSVKVTGSSNQPQHF
TRBV27,NA,TRBJ2-2,NA,TGTGCCAGCAGTTTCCTATTTTCGAACACCGGGGAGCTGTTTTTT,CASSFLFSNTGELFF
TRBV24-1,NA,TRBJ2-2,few,TGTGCCACCAGTGAAGGGGGTACCGGGGAGCTGTTTTTT,CATSEGGTGELFF
TRBV5-1,NA,TRBJ1-1,NA,TGCGCCAGCAGCCCCGGGTACACTGAAGCTTTCTTT,CASSPGYTEAFF
TRBV28,NA,TRBJ1-4,NA,TGTGCCAGCAGCATCGACAGCCCAACTAATGAAAAACTGTTTTTT,CASSIDSPTNEKLFF
TRBV3-1/TRBV3-2,NA,TRBJ2-5,NA,TGTGCCAGCAGCCAAGAACTGGTAGGAGGGGAGACCCAGTACTTC,CASSQELVGGETQYF
TRBV4-2,NA,TRBJ1-6,few,TGTGCCAGCAGCCAAACAGAGACCTATAATTCACCCCTCCACTTT,CASSQTETYNSPLHF
TRBV29-1,TRBD1,TRBJ2-3,NA,TGCAGCGTGGACAGGGGGCTGACAGATACGCAGTATTTT,CSVDRGLTDTQYF
TRBV5-6,NA,TRBJ2-3,NA,TGTGCCAGCAGCTTGTTGGCGGAACCTATCACAGATACGCAGTATTTT,CASSLLAEPITDTQYF
TRBV5-8,TRBD1,TRBJ1-5,NA,TGTGCCAGCGGCCCTAGGGCAGGGGGGAATCAGCCCCAGCATTTT,CASGPRAGGNQPQHF
TRBV7-6,TRBD2,TRBJ2-5,NA,TGTGCCAGCAGCTCAGGAACTAGCGGGGATCCGGAAGAGACCCAGTACTTC,CASSSGTSGDPEETQYF
TRBV16,NA,TRBJ2-1,NA,TGTGCCAGCAGCCACAGGGTCAATGAGCAGTTCTTC,CASSHRVNEQFF
TRBV6-5,NA,TRBJ1-1,NA,TGTGCCAGCAGTATACAGGGAGGGGACACTGAAGCTTTCTTT,CASSIQGGDTEAFF
TRBV5-1,NA,TRBJ1-2,large,TGCGCCAGCAGCGAGGGCTGGGATTATGGCTACACCTTC,CASSEGWDYGYTF
TRBV3-1/TRBV3-2,TRBD2,TRBJ2-2,NA,TGTGCCAGCAGACTACAGGCGGGGGGCACCGGGGAGCTGTTTTTT,CASRLQAGGTGELFF
TRBV6-5,TRBD1,TRBJ2-7,NA,TGTGCCAGCACCAGAAGGACAGGGGGCAACTACGAGCAGTACTTC,CASTRRTGGNYEQYF
TRBV28,NA,TRBJ2-1,NA,TGTGCCAGCAGAGTCCGGGATGAGCAGTTCTTC,CASRVRDEQFF
TRBV7-9,TRBD1,TRBJ1-1,NA,TGTGCCAGCAGCGACGGACAGGGGGGGACTGAAGCTTTCTTT,CASSDGQGGTEAFF
TRBV7-9,TRBD1,TRBJ1-2,NA,TGTGCCAGCAGCTTAGATGAGGGGGCAGATGGCTACACCTTC,CASSLDEGADGYTF
TRBV4-2,TRBD2,TRBJ2-5,NA,TGTGCCAGCAGCCAAGCAACTAGCGGGGGAGGTACAGAGACCCAGTACTTC,CASSQATSGGGTETQYF
TRBV5-4,TRBD1,TRBJ2-2,NA,TGTGCCAGCAGCCTCGGACAGGGGGCGGACACCGGGGAGCTGTTTTTT,CASSLGQGADTGELFF
TRBV18,NA,TRBJ1-5,NA,TGTGCCAGCTCATCAGACAGCGATCAGCCCCAGCATTTT,CASSSDSDQPQHF
TRBV5-1,NA,TRBJ1-1,once,TGCGCCAGCTCCGAAATGCGGGGGGCGAACACTGAAGCTTTCTTT,CASSEMRGANTEAFF
TRBV4-1,NA,TRBJ2-1,NA,TGCGCCAGCAGCCAACTCCCCGGACTCCTCTCCTACAATGAGCAGTTCTTC,CASSQLPGLLSYNEQFF
TRBV18,NA,TRBJ1-1,NA,TGTGCCAGCTCACCAGGGAGGGCCCAGGGTTTGACTGAAGCTTTCTTT,CASSPGRAQGLTEAFF
TRBV11-3,NA,TRBJ2-2,NA,TGTGCCAGCAGCTTAGGCTTGGCTGCACCAGGGGACACCGGGGAGCTGTTTTTT,CASSLGLAAPGDTGELFF
TRBV6-6,NA,TRBJ1-4,NA,TGTGCCAGCAGTTACACCCCCGGGAATGAAAAACTGTTTTTT,CASSYTPGNEKLFF
TRBV7-2,NA,TRBJ1-2,NA,TGTGCCAGCAGCCCGATCCAGGGAACCTATGGCTACACCTTC,CASSPIQGTYGYTF
TRBV9,TRBD1,TRBJ1-1,NA,TGTGCCAGCAGCCTCCGGACAGGAGTAAACACTGAAGCTTTCTTT,CASSLRTGVNTEAFF
TRBV7-6,TRBD1,TRBJ1-6,NA,TGTGCCAGCAGCTTAGACCCACCGGGACAGGGTAATTCACCCCTCCACTTT,CASSLDPPGQGNSPLHF